These T cell receptor beta chains were read from a single sample in a study of T-cell reconstitution after alpha-beta-depleted transplantation in children. MiXCR, applied by TCRdb to the PCR reads, yields one record per CDR3 protein. The table lists about 440,000 distinct CDR3 sequences, roughly 43% of them singletons. Sequenced here: PBMCs, sampled before TCRalphabeta/CD19-depleted stem cell transplant. These receptor sequences come from a girl aged 2-15 years with aplastic anemia, due to receive a stem cell transplant. Both conserved end residues are part of each CDR3. A D gene is named only where the DNA matches it firmly. Size is stated for part of the rows, as once, few or many counts, or as a class when the clone is expanded.

TRBV6-2/TRBV6-3	few	.	TRBJ1-5	CASSYGGSGNQPQHF
TRBV11-2	.	.	TRBJ1-1	CASSSTRDFGAAFF
TRBV5-1	many	.	TRBJ2-4	CASSLADGGDRNIQYF
TRBV4-2	.	.	TRBJ1-5	CASSQVTAGQPQHF
TRBV12-3/TRBV12-4	.	.	TRBJ1-1	CASSSTTNTEAFF
TRBV7-9	.	.	TRBJ2-1	CASPPRLDPNEQFF
TRBV20-1	.	.	TRBJ2-1	CSAFGTLSSYNEQFF
TRBV5-1	.	.	TRBJ1-2	CASSLERSSYGDTF
TRBV20-1	few	.	TRBJ2-1	CSATGILGSDEQFF
TRBV12-3/TRBV12-4	many	.	TRBJ2-1	CASSANEQFF
TRBV23-1	.	.	TRBJ2-5	CARKRKETQYF
TRBV28	.	TRBD2	TRBJ2-1	CASKEAGRGYNEQFF
TRBV5-1	.	.	TRBJ1-1	CASSLPGLRHTEAFF
TRBV20-1	many	.	TRBJ2-6	CSALTYSGANVLTF
TRBV9	.	.	TRBJ2-1	CASSARRDEQFF
TRBV29-1	.	TRBD1	TRBJ1-1	CSVATGGQTEAFF
TRBV20-1	.	.	TRBJ2-1	CSAREQAGRSYNEQFF
TRBV28	.	.	TRBJ1-2	CASWENRANYGYTF
TRBV20-1	.	TRBD1	TRBJ2-1	CSAPRTGRRNEQFF
TRBV30	.	.	TRBJ2-1	CAWKIQGWNNEQFF
TRBV5-1	.	TRBD2	TRBJ2-2	CASRGSSGNTGELFF
TRBV20-1	.	TRBD2	TRBJ2-1	CSGTRDTGLVGNEQFF
TRBV11-2	few	.	TRBJ2-1	CASSLVPSARARIYNEQFF